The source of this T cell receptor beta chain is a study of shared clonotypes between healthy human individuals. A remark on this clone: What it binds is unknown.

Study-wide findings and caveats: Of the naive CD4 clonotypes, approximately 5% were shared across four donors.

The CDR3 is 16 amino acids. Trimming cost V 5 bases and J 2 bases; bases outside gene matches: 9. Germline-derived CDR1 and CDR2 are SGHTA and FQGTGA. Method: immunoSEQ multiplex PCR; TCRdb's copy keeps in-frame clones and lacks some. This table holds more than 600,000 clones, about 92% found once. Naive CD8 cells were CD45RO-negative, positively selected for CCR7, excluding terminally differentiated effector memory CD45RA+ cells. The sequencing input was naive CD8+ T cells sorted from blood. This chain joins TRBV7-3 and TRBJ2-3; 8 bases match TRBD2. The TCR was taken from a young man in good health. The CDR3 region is CASSPKGLGNTDTQYF. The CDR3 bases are TGTGCCAGCAGCCCAAAGGGACTAGGGAACACAGATACGCAGTATTTT.